One and the same sample provided the 9 T cell receptor beta chains below, sequenced in a study of identical twins. One entry per CDR3 protein results from TCRdb running MiXCR on the 5' RACE reads. The sample records about 240,000 distinct CDR3 sequences, roughly 13% being singletons. These data were likewise used in another study, on yellow fever vaccine responses in identical twins.

Material: memory (CD45RO+) T cells sorted from blood. The receptors here all came from a woman aged 18-35 years in good health.

This clonotype was observed a handful of times. The chain combines TRBV3-1 with TRBJ2-7; D possibly corresponds to TRBD2 (5 bases). CDR1 is LGHDT and CDR2 is YNNKEL in the germline V gene (reference sequence). Trimming removed 4 bases from V and 5 bases from J, with 15 bases in between. The CDR3 runs 14 residues. In DNA, the CDR3 is TGTGCCAGCAGCCCAGGATATGAGGGCCACGAGCAGTACTTC. Translated, it gives CASSPGYEGHEQYF.

Ten or more counts support this clonotype. The rearrangement joins TRBV10-3 to TRBJ2-2; D might be TRBD1 (6 bases). The CDR3 totals 14 residues. The V and J ends lost 10 bases and 0 bases respectively, with 12 bases between them. The germline CDR1 and CDR2 sequences are ENHRY and SYGVKD. The CDR3 DNA reads TGTGCCACAAACAGGGATGCGAACACCGGGGAGCTGTTTTTT. It specifies CATNRDANTGELFF.

The rearrangement joins TRBV6-1 to TRBJ1-6, with D tentatively TRBD1 (5 bases). Looked up from germline, CDR1 is MNHNS and CDR2 is SASEGT. V lost 7 bases and J lost 9, with 13 bases in between. The CDR3 has 13 amino acids. Written as DNA, the CDR3 is TGTGCCAGCAAGAGCAGGGAGGGTTCACCCCTCCACTTT. This sequence encodes CASKSREGSPLHF.

This clonotype appeared once. This chain joins TRBV15 and TRBJ2-1; 7 nucleotides match TRBD2. The CDR3 is made up of 15 amino acids. Unmatched junction bases numbered 13, after V lost 8 bases and J lost 6 bases. Germline V CDR1 and CDR2: LNHNV, YYDKDF (reference sequence). The CDR3 nucleotides are TGTGCCACCTGGAGCGGGATGAGTGGCCCCAATGAGCAGTTCTTC. This codes for CATWSGMSGPNEQFF.

The chain couples TRBV7-2 to TRBJ2-7; D uncertain. The CDR3 consists of 13 residues. Germline CDR1 reads SGHTA; CDR2 reads FQGNSA. V lost 1 base and J lost 7, with 11 bases in between. This CDR3 reads CASSLDPAREQYF. The CDR3 DNA reads as TGTGCCAGCAGCTTAGACCCCGCCAGAGAGCAGTACTTC.

The chain couples TRBV24-1 to TRBJ2-7; D not resolved. V dropped 8 bases and J dropped 5 bases, with 3 bases sitting between them. The CDR3 extends over 9 amino acids. Germline values: CDR1 KGHDR, CDR2 SFDVKD. This chain's CDR3 is CATKDEQYF. The CDR3, as DNA: TGTGCCACCAAGGACGAGCAGTACTTC.

Worth noting for this clonotype: Given a much more abundant clone one base away, this may be a read error. The chain employs TRBV7-7 and TRBJ2-1; 11 positions agree with TRBD1. This CDR3 contains 16 residues. Germline V gives CDR1 SSHAT, CDR2 FNYEAQ (reference sequence). CDR3 DNA sequence: TGTGCTAGCGGCTTAAGGACAGGGGGCTTGTACAATGAGCAGTTCTTC. It yields the protein CASGLRTGGLYNEQFF.

This clonotype came up many times. The rearrangement joins TRBV29-1 to TRBJ2-1, with TRBD2 identical over 9 bases. From germline, CDR1 is SQVTM and CDR2 ANQGSEA. The length of the CDR3 is 12 residues. Trimming cost V 4 bases and J 8 bases; bases outside gene matches: 3. CDR3 sequence reads: CSVVVAGDEQFF. CDR3 nucleotide sequence: TGCAGCGTTGTGGTAGCGGGAGATGAGCAGTTCTTC.

This clonotype was observed a handful of times. The chain recombines TRBV4-3 with TRBJ2-1, with 7 nucleotides matching TRBD2. The V gene's germline CDR1 is LGHNA and CDR2 YSLEER. J gave up 6 bases and V 1 base, and 9 bases lay outside the gene matches. The CDR3 is 16 residues long. CDR3 protein: CASSQGEGTGANEQFF. The CDR3 DNA reads as TGCGCCAGCAGCCAAGGGGAGGGGACTGGGGCCAATGAGCAGTTCTTC.